Listed below are T cell receptor beta chains from one sample, sequenced in a study of blood T cell repertoires in COVID-19. Clones were read by immunoSEQ multiplex PCR, and TCRdb kept only the in-frame ones, dropping some. The table lists around 200,000 clones, around 84% of them singletons. Sequences were obtained from PBMCs or T cells enriched from blood (not recorded which). The receptors were sampled from a man aged 40-49 years who had recovered from COVID-19. Both conserved end residues are part of each CDR3.

CASSLVSGDREQYF | TRBJ2-7 | TRBV7-2
CASSPPAGWNYGYTF | TRBJ1-2 | TRBV9
CASSLEDRVANTEAFF | TRBJ1-1 | TRBV5-1
CASSPTGRGTEAFF | TRBJ1-1 | TRBV18
CASSPFSPRNTEAFF | TRBJ1-1 | TRBV18
CASTTLATSYEQYF | TRBJ2-7 | TRBV6-5
CASSPPSNYGYTF | TRBJ1-2 | TRBV28
CASTSRLQGYYEQYF | TRBJ2-7 | TRBV28
CASSRETGGVYGYTF | TRBJ1-2 | TRBV9
CASSRQGPHNEQFF | TRBJ2-1 | TRBV6-5
CASSSEADTQYF | TRBJ2-3 | TRBV18
CASSLAPGLAGMTGELFF | TRBJ2-2 | TRBV7-6
CASSLKWDSYQETQYF | TRBJ2-5 | TRBV5-1
CASSLQLAGEQFF | TRBJ2-1 | TRBV2
CASSWETGGLAEDYEQYF | TRBJ2-7 | TRBV28
CASSLSQKETQYF | TRBJ2-5 | TRBV7-3
CASSILPRENPYNEQFF | TRBJ2-1 | TRBV19
CASSQDRARGTDTQYF | TRBJ2-3 | TRBV7-2
CASSNGQGSDTQYF | TRBJ2-3 | TRBV19
CASSLTGIFNTQYF | TRBJ2-3 | TRBV27
CASRPGLAQETQYF | TRBJ2-5 | TRBV28
CASSWGGEGTYEQYF | TRBJ2-7 | TRBV5-1
CASSFPGLAGGIEQYF | TRBJ2-7 | TRBV7-9
CASSPPSGRAGELFF | TRBJ2-2 | TRBV18
CATSSRSGRPSSYEQYF | TRBJ2-7 | TRBV15
CASSPRSSRENTEAFF | TRBJ1-1 | TRBV18
CASSLGLEQFF | TRBJ2-1 | TRBV11-2
CASSERAGANTGELFF | TRBJ2-2 | TRBV6-1
CASRSKNTGELFF | TRBJ2-2 | TRBV2
CASSQDGIAGGGTDTQYF | TRBJ2-3 | TRBV4-2
CASSRGQGGDEQYF | TRBJ2-7 | TRBV6-5
CASRRRANQETQYF | TRBJ2-5 | TRBV2
CASSQKGVLSGNTIYF | TRBJ1-3 | TRBV3-1/TRBV3-2
CASSLWASGGSETQYF | TRBJ2-5 | TRBV27
CASSLGLDEQFF | TRBJ2-1 | TRBV7-8
CASSYQMKPGTQETQYF | TRBJ2-5 | TRBV4-1
CASTLDGDYGYTF | TRBJ1-2 | TRBV28
CASSGGHNYGYTF | TRBJ1-2 | TRBV25-1
CASSQAGTGADIQYF | TRBJ2-4 | TRBV3-1/TRBV3-2